This TCR beta chain was retrieved from a study of blood T cell repertoires in COVID-19. Across the whole study: Specimens from acute and convalescent COVID-19 originated in the United States, Italy and Spain. Sources were T cells, B-cell-depleted T cells, or PBMCs; the material itself was cDNA or gDNA.

V was cut by 6 bases and J by 6 bases, with 12 bases left in between. Germline V gene lookup returns CDR1 SGHTA and CDR2 FQGNSA. CDR3 length equals 13 residues. Source study methods: Nucleated cell counts were estimated from reference gene primer amplification. Assay used: immunoSEQ multiplex PCR; TCRdb lists only in-frame clones, some missing. V and J calls and clone size are copied from that table; D and trimming were computed from the DNA. The sample contains fewer than 300,000 clones, about 89% of which appear only once. This chain joins TRBV7-2 and TRBJ2-1; D is ambiguous. Sample: peripheral blood. The clonotype originates from a man in his forties or fifties who had recovered from COVID-19. CDR3 in amino acids: CASRLGGANEQFF. The CDR3 bases are TGTGCCAGCAGGCTAGGCGGTGCCAATGAGCAGTTCTTC.